Included here is one T cell receptor beta chain sequence, with context. These data belong to a study of CD4 and CD8 cells across lung adenocarcinoma regions. The V gene lost 0 bases and the J gene lost 0 bases, with 13 bases spanning the gap. Per the germline V gene, CDR1 is MNHEY and CDR2 is SVGAGI. The CDR3 runs 17 residues. TCRdb independently ran MiXCR on the PCR reads; one entry per CDR3 protein. The sample lists 23,000 or so distinct CDR3 sequences; 53% were seen once. Samples came from patients with localized non-small cell lung adenocarcinoma. V is TRBV6-5 and J is TRBJ2-3; perhaps TRBD2 as D (5 bases). The clonotype originates from a male donor with lung adenocarcinoma. The CD4 and CD8 labels of this study may be unreliable. The sample taken for sequencing was CD8+ T cells from the center of a lung tumor. CDR3 protein: CASSYSRTQSSTDTQYF. The CDR3 DNA follows: TGTGCCAGCAGTTACTCCCGGACTCAATCTAGCACAGATACGCAGTATTTT.